This TCR beta chain was captured by sequencing in a study of siplizumab effects on memory and regulatory T cells. Study-level results: Proliferating clones, CD4+ or CD8+, lacked an assignable naive or memory phenotype in roughly 80-96% of cases. Among mappable alloreactive CD4+ clones, the Treg-derived fraction averaged around 70% with siplizumab versus 25% to 30% in controls.

Assayed TCR templates numbered roughly 10^5 for each sample. The repertoire was sequenced with immunoSEQ multiplex PCR; TCRdb's copy has only in-frame clones and lacks some. The repertoire holds about 91,000 clones, with approximately 93% as singletons. This clone was observed a single time. As yet, its antigen is unknown. Specimen: CD8+ T cells sorted from blood. The sequence was obtained from a human donor in good health.

The CDR3 region has the DNA TGTGCCAGCTCACCAAACCGACTCCAAGAGACCCAGTACTTC. Amino acid sequence: CASSPNRLQETQYF. This chain connects TRBV18 to TRBJ2-5; D remains ambiguous. Looked up from germline, CDR1 is KGHSH and CDR2 is LQKENI. CDR3 length equals 14 residues. V was shortened by 2 bases and J by 1 base, with 8 bases between the two germline ends. The whole variable domain, filled in from reference TRBV18 and TRBJ2-5, reads NAGVMQNPRHLVRRRGQEARLRCSPMKGHSHVYWYRQLPEEGLKFMVYLQKENIIDESGMPKERFSAEFPKEGPSILRIQQVVRGDSAAYFCASSPNRLQETQYFGPGTRLLVL.